This T cell receptor (beta chain) was documented in a study of shared clonotypes between healthy human individuals. Regarding the study as a whole: Enrolling few donors narrowed the genetic and exposure-history diversity that was represented.

V trimming: 10 bases; J trimming: 5 bases; junction bases outside the gene matches: 10. CDR1 is ENHRY, CDR2 SYGVKD, per germline. The CDR3 covers 13 residues. Healthy and HIV-negative, the adult donors had no recent acute infections or vaccinations. The table lists this clone with a few counts. Its antigen is unknown. Sequenced by immunoSEQ multiplex PCR; TCRdb stores in-frame clones only, minus some. The sample contains 650,000 to 700,000 clones, less than 95% of which appear only once. Sequencing used memory CD8+ T cells from PBMCs. Subset defined: CD45RO+ cells pooled with CCR7-negative TemRA cells. This chain connects TRBV10-3 to TRBJ1-1; 7 nucleotides line up with TRBD1. The receptor was derived from a man aged 18 to 35 in good health. Some clones in this sample may be carry-over from other donors' samples. CDR3 region: CATSGTVTTEAFF. The CDR3 DNA reads as TGTGCCACCTCCGGGACAGTAACGACTGAAGCTTTCTTT.